Below are 22 T cell receptor beta chains sequenced from a single sample in a study of metastatic and nonmetastatic thyroid tumors. TCRdb re-analyzed the PCR reads through MiXCR. The table shows 25,000 to 30,000 clones, with 20% to 30% occurring only once. None of the patients had undergone any treatment ahead of thyroid surgery. The material sequenced was blood. Receptor source: a female donor with papillary thyroid cancer or a benign thyroid nodule (not recorded which). Some clones in this sample may be carry-over from other donors' samples.

This chain's CDR3 is CSASRRDRVQPQHF. In DNA, the CDR3 is TGCAGTGCCAGCCGTCGGGACAGGGTTCAGCCCCAGCATTTT. The chain combines TRBV20-1 with TRBJ1-5; 9 bases map to TRBD1. CDR1 is DFQATT and CDR2 is SNEGSKA in the germline V gene (reference sequence). The CDR3 has 14 amino acids. Germline trimming cut 6 bases from V and 6 bases from J; bases unmatched to any gene: 9.

This clone was picked up many times. The chain employs TRBV7-9 and TRBJ2-1; 8 nucleotides align to TRBD1. The CDR3 sequence is 14 residues long. With 3 bases clipped from V and 8 bases from J, the junction kept 6 bases outside the gene matches. Germline CDR1 reads SEHNR; CDR2 reads FQNEAQ (reference sequence). CDR3: CASSLTGASDEQFF. CDR3 sequence (DNA): TGTGCCAGCAGCTTGACAGGGGCGAGCGATGAGCAGTTCTTC. The whole variable domain, remainder taken from reference TRBV7-9 and TRBJ2-1, is DTGVSQNPRHKITKRGQNVTFRCDPISEHNRLYWYRQTLGQGPEFLTYFQNEAQLEKSRLLSDRFSAERPKGSFSTLEIQRTEQGDSAMYLCASSLTGASDEQFFGPGTRLTVL.

This clone is classed as medium-sized. The V gene is TRBV28, the J gene TRBJ1-2; 9 bases line up with TRBD1. Trimming removed 3 bases from V and 7 bases from J; junction bases left unmatched: 6. Germline V gene sequence: CDR1 MDHEN, CDR2 SYDVKM. The CDR3 is 14 residues long. In DNA form, the CDR3 reads TGTGCCAGCAGTTTGGGAGGGACAGGGTTTGGCTACACCTTC. It is translated as CASSLGGTGFGYTF.

This clone was counted a few times. The V gene is TRBV6-5, the J gene TRBJ2-1; the match to TRBD1 covers 8 bases. The CDR3 consists of 13 residues. Trimming removed 4 bases from V and 9 bases from J; junction bases left unmatched: 5. CDR1 is MNHEY, CDR2 SVGAGI, per germline. The CDR3 sequence is CASSFETGVEQFF. The CDR3 DNA sequence: TGTGCCAGCAGTTTCGAGACAGGGGTTGAGCAGTTCTTC.

V is TRBV30 and J is TRBJ1-2; 10 nucleotides align to TRBD1. The V and J ends lost 5 bases and 5 bases, in that order; junction bases with no gene match: 17. From germline, CDR1 is GTSNPN and CDR2 SVGIG (reference sequence). This CDR3 has 17 residues. Here the CDR3 reads CAWDLFGRTGGFYGYTF. For the CDR3, the DNA is TGTGCCTGGGATCTTTTCGGGCGGACAGGGGGATTTTATGGCTACACCTTC.

V and J are TRBV30 and TRBJ1-4; TRBD1 aligns across 7 bases. This CDR3 spans 15 amino acids. V lost 0 bases, J lost 6 bases, and 7 bases stayed unmatched. Germline CDR1 and CDR2: GTSNPN and SVGIG (reference sequence). CDR3 loop: CAWSVGFGQDEKLFF. As DNA, the CDR3 is TGTGCCTGGAGTGTGGGATTCGGACAGGATGAAAAACTGTTTTTT.

This clone was detected ten times or more. This chain uses TRBV15 with TRBJ2-3; D may be TRBD1 (5 bases). The CDR3 covers 15 residues. Trimming cost V 3 bases and J 0 bases, with 10 bases left between them. Germline V gene sequence: CDR1 LNHNV, CDR2 YYDKDF (reference sequence). The CDR3 here is CATSRAGYSTDTQYF. The CDR3 nucleotides read TGTGCCACCAGCAGGGCAGGGTATAGCACAGATACGCAGTATTTT.

Comments on this clone: The junction departs from the called germline gene at one end, perhaps through a read error. This sequence joins TRBV5-1 and TRBJ1-6; D gene ambiguous. The germline V gene encodes CDR1 SGHRS and CDR2 YFSETQ. This CDR3 contains 15 residues. CDR3 sequence: CASSLYVGSDSPLYF. The CDR3 DNA reads as TGCGCCAGCAGCTTGTATGTGGGGTCGGATTCACCCCTCTACTTT.

The chain joins TRBV7-2 to TRBJ1-6; 8 bases fit TRBD1. The junction had 8 bases not matched to a gene; V was cut back by 4 bases and J by 9 bases. The germline V gene has CDR1 SGHTA and CDR2 FQGNSA. The CDR3 is 15 residues long. The CDR3 DNA reads as TGTGCCAGCAGCTCAGGACAGGGCCCCTCTTCACCCCTCCACTTT. Translated, it gives CASSSGQGPSSPLHF.

This clone was picked up a small number of times. The chain joins TRBV30 to TRBJ1-6, with 8 bases aligning to TRBD1. The CDR3 is made up of 15 amino acids. Looked up from germline, CDR1 is GTSNPN and CDR2 is SVGIG (reference sequence). J was trimmed by 7 bases and V by 3 bases; bases with no gene match: 8. CDR3 nucleotide sequence: TGTGCCTGGAGGGGACAGGCAGGGCTAAATTCACCCCTCCACTTT. Amino acids: CAWRGQAGLNSPLHF.

The V and J genes are TRBV20-1 and TRBJ2-7; D possibly uses TRBD1 or TRBD2 (6 bases each). With 2 bases removed from V and 0 bases from J, the gap between germline ends came to 14 bases. Germline loops: CDR1 DFQATT, CDR2 SNEGSKA (reference sequence). The CDR3 runs to 15 residues. The CDR3 here is CSARRTQGGSYEQYF. The DNA for the CDR3 is TGCAGTGCTAGACGAACACAGGGAGGCTCCTACGAGCAGTACTTC.

This clone counts as medium-sized. The rearrangement uses TRBV19 and TRBJ1-2; the match to TRBD1 covers 8 bases. V shed 7 bases, J shed 6 bases, and the junction held 13 bases outside the gene matches. CDR3 length equals 15 residues. Germline V gene sequence: CDR1 LNHDA, CDR2 SQIVND (reference sequence). The DNA of the CDR3 is TGTGCCAGTATCGAACCCGGACAGGGCTCGGATGGCTACACCTTC. Amino acid sequence: CASIEPGQGSDGYTF.

The genes are TRBV30 and TRBJ1-4; 8 bases map to TRBD1. Germline V gene lookup returns CDR1 GTSNPN and CDR2 SVGIG (reference sequence). Trimming at V came to 0 bases and at J to 7 bases, leaving 10 bases not matched to a gene. This CDR3 contains 16 residues. The CDR3 loop is CAWSVIPGQGGEKLFF. The DNA of the CDR3 is TGTGCCTGGAGTGTAATACCCGGACAGGGAGGTGAAAAACTGTTTTTT.

Many counts were recorded for this clone. This rearrangement joins TRBV27 to TRBJ1-2; 8 bases match TRBD1. From germline, CDR1 is MNHEY and CDR2 SMNVEV (reference sequence). The length of the CDR3 is 13 residues. Trimming cost V 8 bases and J 4 bases; bases outside gene matches: 6. CDR3 in DNA: TGTGCCAGCCGCAACAGGGGGGGCTATGGCTACACCTTC. Its translation: CASRNRGGYGYTF.

This clone was seen a handful of times. This chain joins TRBV18 and TRBJ1-5, with D maybe TRBD1 (5 bases). This CDR3 has 15 amino acids. The germline CDR1 and CDR2 sequences are KGHSH and LQKENI. The germline V and J ends were trimmed by 4 bases and 7 bases, with 17 bases remaining between them. CDR3 DNA sequence: TGTGCCAGCTCACGGGGCCTCCGGGGCGGGCAGCCCCAGCATTTT. Amino acids: CASSRGLRGGQPQHF.

The table lists this clone with a count of one. The chain links TRBV4-3 to TRBJ1-1; D ambiguous. CDR3 length: 16 amino acids. Trimming left V 0 bases short and J 3 bases short, with 14 bases between. Germline V gene sequence: CDR1 LGHNA, CDR2 YSLEER. The CDR3 DNA sequence: TGCGCCAGCAGCCAAGAATTTTGGGCAGTGGACACTGAAGCTTTCTTT. Protein sequence: CASSQEFWAVDTEAFF.

Concerning this clone itself: The junction departs from germline at one end; a sequencing error may be responsible. The chain uses TRBV2 and TRBJ1-1, with TRBD1 identical over 8 bases. There are 14 residues in the CDR3. Germline values: CDR1 SNHLY, CDR2 FYNNEI. CDR3 sequence reads: CVSSPSRGLGEAFF. The DNA of the CDR3 is TGTGTCAGCAGTCCGAGCAGGGGGCTTGGTGAAGCTTTCTTT.

The chain employs TRBV6-2 or TRBV6-3 and TRBJ1-5; D is ambiguous. CDR3 length: 14 residues. The germline V gene encodes CDR1 MNHEY and CDR2 SVGEGT. The ends were cut back, 1 base at V and 4 bases at J, with 8 bases in the middle. The CDR3 spells CASSYWPGNQPQHF. CDR3 coding DNA: TGTGCCAGCAGTTACTGGCCGGGAAATCAGCCCCAGCATTTT.

This clone has ten or more counts. The chain couples TRBV11-2 to TRBJ2-3; D ambiguous. Germline values: CDR1 SGHAT, CDR2 FQNNGV. V lost 1 base and J lost 0, with 8 bases in between. The CDR3 runs 15 residues. The CDR3 loop reads CASSLVRISTDTQYF. The CDR3 bases are TGTGCCAGCAGCTTAGTGCGGATTAGCACAGATACGCAGTATTTT. Full variable domain (rest looked up from reference TRBV11-2 and TRBJ2-3): EAGVAQSPRYKIIEKRQSVAFWCNPISGHATLYWYQQILGQGPKLLIQFQNNGVVDDSQLPKDRFSAERLKGVDSTLKIQPAKLEDSAVYLCASSLVRISTDTQYFGPGTRLTVL.

This clone qualifies as large. J is TRBJ2-7 and V is TRBV5-1; TRBD2 is a possible D gene (5 bases). Trimming stripped 2 bases from V and 4 bases from J, with 13 bases between. CDR3 size: 14 residues. CDR1 SGHRS and CDR2 YFSETQ come from the germline V gene. Written as DNA, the CDR3 is TGCGCCAGCAGCTTAGTACTAGGCGGGTACGAGCAGTACTTC. Protein product: CASSLVLGGYEQYF.

In its sample, this clone was seen many times. The V and J genes are TRBV20-1 and TRBJ2-3; D unclear. This CDR3 is 16 amino acids long. V shed 0 bases and J shed 2 bases, with 15 bases lying between them. Germline assignment: CDR1 DFQATT and CDR2 SNEGSKA (reference sequence). CDR3 in amino acids: CSARELNDINTDTQYF. In DNA, the CDR3 is TGCAGTGCTAGAGAGTTAAATGATATTAACACAGATACGCAGTATTTT.

This clone was observed once. The chain links TRBV5-1 to TRBJ2-1; no definite D call. Trimming shortened V by 0 bases and J by 0 bases, and 13 bases separated the two germline ends. Germline-derived CDR1 and CDR2 are SGHRS and YFSETQ. The CDR3 extends over 17 amino acids. CDR3 nucleotide sequence: TGCGCCAGCAGCTTGGCGGTCCCGTCCACCTCCTACAATGAGCAGTTCTTC. Encoded protein: CASSLAVPSTSYNEQFF.